This T cell receptor beta chain was sequenced in a study of blood T cell repertoires in COVID-19. Study-level background: Material from acute and convalescent COVID-19 was sourced from the United States, Italy and Spain. T cells, B-cell-depleted T cells, or PBMCs supplied cDNA or gDNA.

The table came from immunoSEQ multiplex PCR; TCRdb's copy has only in-frame clones and leaves some out. The sample carries about 130,000 clones, roughly 90% recorded once. Germline loops: CDR1 MNHEY, CDR2 SMNVEV (reference sequence). The CDR3 is made up of 14 amino acids. The V end was cut by 6 bases, the J end by 6 bases, with 15 bases between. The chain carries TRBV27 and TRBJ1-5, with D possibly matching TRBD1 (5 bases). What was sequenced was peripheral blood. This clonotype was sampled from a man aged 70-80 years with active COVID-19. The CDR3 DNA is TGTGCCAGCAGCACACCAGGGCTAGGTCAGCCCCAGCATTTT. It encodes CASSTPGLGQPQHF.